This T cell receptor (beta chain) came from a study of cytomegalovirus exposure and HLA in healthy donors. About the research overall: The 120 or so validation repertoires used a platform that matched the one used for the roughly 700 first-cohort repertoires, as a later analysis reported. The study, taken as a whole, reports: The majority of TCR sequences were rare, yet some public TCRs appeared in many donors. Using the classifier, cytomegalovirus status was reportedly diagnosed with high specificity and sensitivity.

A word on this clone: As yet, its antigen is unknown.

The donors were part of the validation cohort, which consisted of more than 90 subjects and was separate from the first cohort of hundreds of subjects. Method: immunoSEQ multiplex PCR; TCRdb's copy keeps in-frame clones and lacks some. The sample consists of about 240,000 clones, 75% to 90% of them appearing once. V shed 6 bases and J shed 3 bases, with 20 bases lying between them. Germline CDR1 is LNHDA and CDR2 is SQIVND (reference sequence). The CDR3 runs 16 residues. Sequenced input: PBMCs. This chain links TRBV19 with TRBJ1-1; the D gene is possibly TRBD1 (6 bases). The receptor comes from a woman in her 30s in good health and CMV-seropositive. The CDR3 coding sequence is TGTGCCAGTAGCGATCAGGTCCGCGGGGGCTACACTGAAGCTTTCTTT. Translating it yields CASSDQVRGGYTEAFF.